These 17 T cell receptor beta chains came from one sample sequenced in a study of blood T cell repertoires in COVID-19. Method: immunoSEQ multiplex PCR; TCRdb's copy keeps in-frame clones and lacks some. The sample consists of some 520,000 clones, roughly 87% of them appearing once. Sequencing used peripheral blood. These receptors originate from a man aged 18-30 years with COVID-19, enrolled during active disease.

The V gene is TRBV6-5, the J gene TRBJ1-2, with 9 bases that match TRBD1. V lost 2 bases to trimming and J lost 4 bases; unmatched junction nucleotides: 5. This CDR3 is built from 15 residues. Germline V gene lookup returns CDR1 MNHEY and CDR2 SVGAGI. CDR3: CASSYPGTGIYGYTF. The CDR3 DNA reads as TGTGCCAGCAGTTACCCCGGGACAGGGATCTATGGCTACACCTTC.

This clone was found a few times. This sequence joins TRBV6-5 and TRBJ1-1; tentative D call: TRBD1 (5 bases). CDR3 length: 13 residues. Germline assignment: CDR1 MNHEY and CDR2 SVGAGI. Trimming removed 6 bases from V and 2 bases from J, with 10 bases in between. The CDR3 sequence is CASSLTDNTEAFF. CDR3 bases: TGTGCCAGCAGCTTGACAGACAACACTGAAGCTTTCTTT.

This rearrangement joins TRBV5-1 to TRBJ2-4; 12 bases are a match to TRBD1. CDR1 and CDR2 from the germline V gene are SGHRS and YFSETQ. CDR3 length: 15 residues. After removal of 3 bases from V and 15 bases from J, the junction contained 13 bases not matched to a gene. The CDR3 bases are TGCGCCAGCAGCTCCACGGGGACAGGGGGCCCGGGAACGTACTTC. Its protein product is CASSSTGTGGPGTYF.

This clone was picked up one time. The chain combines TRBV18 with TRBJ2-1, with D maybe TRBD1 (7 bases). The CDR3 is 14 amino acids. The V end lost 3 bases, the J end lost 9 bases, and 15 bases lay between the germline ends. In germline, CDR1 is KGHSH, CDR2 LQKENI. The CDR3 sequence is CASSPARGEAEQFF. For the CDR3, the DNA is TGTGCCAGCTCACCGGCCAGGGGGGAAGCTGAGCAGTTCTTC.

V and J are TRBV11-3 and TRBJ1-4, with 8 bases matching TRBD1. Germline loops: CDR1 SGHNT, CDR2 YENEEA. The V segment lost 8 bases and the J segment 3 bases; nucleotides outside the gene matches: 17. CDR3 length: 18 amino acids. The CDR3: CASVLRDRPSEANEKLFF. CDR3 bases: TGTGCCAGCGTCTTACGGGACAGGCCGTCGGAGGCTAATGAAAAACTGTTTTTT. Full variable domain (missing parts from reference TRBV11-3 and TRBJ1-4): EAGVVQSPRYKIIEKKQPVAFWCNPISGHNTLYWYLQNLGQGPELLIRYENEEAVDDSQLPKDRFSAERLKGVDSTLKIQPAELGDSAVYLCASVLRDRPSEANEKLFFGSGTQLSVL.

The CDR3 sequence is CASSLGLAGGPDTQYF. In DNA, the CDR3 is TGTGCCAGCAGCTTAGGCCTAGCGGGGGGGCCAGATACGCAGTATTTT. The chain uses TRBV7-9 and TRBJ2-3; 12 bases are shared with TRBD2. V shed 1 base, J shed 4 bases, and the junction held 3 bases outside the gene matches. CDR1 and CDR2 (germline): SEHNR, FQNEAQ (reference sequence). The CDR3 has 16 amino acids.

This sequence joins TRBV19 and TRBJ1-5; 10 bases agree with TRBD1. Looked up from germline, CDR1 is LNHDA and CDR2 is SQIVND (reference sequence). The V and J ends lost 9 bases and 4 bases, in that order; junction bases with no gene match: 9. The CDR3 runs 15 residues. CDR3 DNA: TGTGCCAGCGAGTGGGGACAGGGGTTTAATCAGCCCCAGCATTTT. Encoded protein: CASEWGQGFNQPQHF. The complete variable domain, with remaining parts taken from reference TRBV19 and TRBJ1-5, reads DGGITQSPKYLFRKEGQNVTLSCEQNLNHDAMYWYRQDPGQGLRLIYYSQIVNDFQKGDIAEGYSVSREKKESFPLTVTSAQKNPTAFYLCASEWGQGFNQPQHFGDGTRLSIL.

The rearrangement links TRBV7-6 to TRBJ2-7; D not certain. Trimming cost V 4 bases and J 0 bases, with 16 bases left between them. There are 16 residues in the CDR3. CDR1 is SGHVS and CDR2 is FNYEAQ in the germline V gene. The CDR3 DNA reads TGTGCCAGCAGCTCCACTTACACGACTCTCTCCTACGAGCAGTACTTC. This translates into CASSSTYTTLSYEQYF.

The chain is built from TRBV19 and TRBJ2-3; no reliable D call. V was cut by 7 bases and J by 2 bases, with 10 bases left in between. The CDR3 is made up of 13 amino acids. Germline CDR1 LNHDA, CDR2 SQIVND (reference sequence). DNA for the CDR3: TGTGCCAGTATTCCCGCGGACACAGATACGCAGTATTTT. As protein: CASIPADTDTQYF.

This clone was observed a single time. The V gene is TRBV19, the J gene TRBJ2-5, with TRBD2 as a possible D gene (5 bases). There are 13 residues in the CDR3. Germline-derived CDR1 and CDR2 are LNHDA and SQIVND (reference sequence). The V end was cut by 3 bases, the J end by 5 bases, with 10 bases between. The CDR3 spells CASSIGETETQYF. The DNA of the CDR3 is TGTGCCAGTAGTATCGGGGAGACCGAGACCCAGTACTTC. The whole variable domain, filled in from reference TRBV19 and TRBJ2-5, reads DGGITQSPKYLFRKEGQNVTLSCEQNLNHDAMYWYRQDPGQGLRLIYYSQIVNDFQKGDIAEGYSVSREKKESFPLTVTSAQKNPTAFYLCASSIGETETQYFGPGTRLLVL.

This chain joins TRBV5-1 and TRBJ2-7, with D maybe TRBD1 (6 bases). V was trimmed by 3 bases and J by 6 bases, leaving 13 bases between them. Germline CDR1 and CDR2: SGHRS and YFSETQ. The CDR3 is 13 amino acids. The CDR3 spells CASSSQGSSEQYF. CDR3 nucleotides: TGCGCCAGCAGCTCTCAGGGGAGCTCCGAGCAGTACTTC.

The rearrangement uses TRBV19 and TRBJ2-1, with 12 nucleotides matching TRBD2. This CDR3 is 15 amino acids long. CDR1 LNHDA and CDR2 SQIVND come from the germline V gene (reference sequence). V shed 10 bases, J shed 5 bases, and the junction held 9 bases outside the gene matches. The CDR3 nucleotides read TGTGCCACCAAAGGGCTAGCGGGGGGGCACAATGAGCAGTTCTTC. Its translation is CATKGLAGGHNEQFF.

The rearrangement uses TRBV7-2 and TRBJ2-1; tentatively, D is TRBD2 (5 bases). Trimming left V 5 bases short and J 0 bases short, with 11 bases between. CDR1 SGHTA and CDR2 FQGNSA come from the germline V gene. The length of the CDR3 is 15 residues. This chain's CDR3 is CASSHQRSSYNEQFF. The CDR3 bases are TGTGCCAGCAGCCATCAGCGGAGCTCCTACAATGAGCAGTTCTTC.

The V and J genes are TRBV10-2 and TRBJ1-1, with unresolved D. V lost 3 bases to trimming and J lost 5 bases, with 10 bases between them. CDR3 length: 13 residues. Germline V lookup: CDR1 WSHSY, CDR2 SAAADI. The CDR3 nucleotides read TGCGCCAGCAGTGATCCGGGGATTACTGAAGCTTTCTTT. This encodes CASSDPGITEAFF.

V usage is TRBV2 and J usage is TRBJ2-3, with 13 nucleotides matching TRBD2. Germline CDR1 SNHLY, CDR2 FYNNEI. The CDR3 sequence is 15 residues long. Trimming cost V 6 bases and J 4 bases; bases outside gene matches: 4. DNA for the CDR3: TGTGCCAGCAGGTTAGGACTAGCGGGAGCAGATACGCAGTATTTT. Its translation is CASRLGLAGADTQYF.

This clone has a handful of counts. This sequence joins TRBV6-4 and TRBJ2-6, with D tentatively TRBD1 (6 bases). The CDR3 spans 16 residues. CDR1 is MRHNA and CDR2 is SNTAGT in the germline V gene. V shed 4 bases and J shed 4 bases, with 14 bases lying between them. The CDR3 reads CASSADSSSGANVLTF. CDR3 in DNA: TGTGCCAGCAGTGCGGACAGCTCTTCCGGGGCCAACGTCCTGACTTTC.

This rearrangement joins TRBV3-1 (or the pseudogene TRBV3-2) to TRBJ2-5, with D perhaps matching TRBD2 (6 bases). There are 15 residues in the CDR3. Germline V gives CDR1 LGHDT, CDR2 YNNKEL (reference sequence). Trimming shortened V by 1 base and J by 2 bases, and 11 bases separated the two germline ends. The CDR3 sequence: CASSQGGSGQETQYF. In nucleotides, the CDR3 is TGTGCCAGCAGCCAAGGTGGTAGCGGTCAAGAGACCCAGTACTTC.